Each of the 13 T cell receptor beta chains below was sequenced from the same sample in a study of CD8 T cells in Susac syndrome. Random hexamers were used to reverse transcribe an amount of roughly 0.45 to 1 ug RNA. TCRdb recomputed calls from the immunoSEQ multiplex PCR reads with MiXCR, one row per CDR3 protein. The sample includes under 200,000 distinct CDR3 sequences, under 97% of them seen just once. Specimen: CD4+ T cells from PBMCs. These receptors all stem from a human donor with Susac syndrome.

V is TRBV4-3 and J is TRBJ2-3, with 12 bases that match TRBD2. Germline V gene data show CDR1 as LGHNA and CDR2 as YSLEER. The CDR3 has 18 amino acids. V trimming: 0 bases; J trimming: 2 bases; junction bases outside the gene matches: 6. CDR3 sequence (DNA): TGCGCCAGCAGCCAAGATTGGACTAGCGGGGCGTTCACAGATACGCAGTATTTT. It codes for CASSQDWTSGAFTDTQYF.

This chain uses TRBV29-1 with TRBJ1-3; TRBD1 matches at 10 bases. The trim removed 7 bases at V and 3 bases at J, leaving 3 bases unmatched. The CDR3 has 13 residues. The germline V gene encodes CDR1 SQVTM and CDR2 ANQGSEA. CDR3 loop: CSGWTGGGNTIYF. The CDR3 DNA reads as TGCAGCGGTTGGACAGGGGGTGGAAACACCATATATTTT.

The V call is TRBV4-2, the J call TRBJ1-5; TRBD1 aligns across 8 bases. The length of the CDR3 is 14 residues. V trimming: 5 bases; J trimming: 4 bases; junction bases outside the gene matches: 4. CDR1 is LGHNA and CDR2 is YNFKEQ in the germline V gene. CDR3 DNA: TGTGCCAGCAGCGTCGACAGGGGTAATCAGCCCCAGCATTTT. Translating it yields CASSVDRGNQPQHF.

The chain couples TRBV5-4 to TRBJ2-1; 12 nucleotides agree with TRBD2. Germline lookup yields CDR1 SGHNT and CDR2 YYREEE (reference sequence). The CDR3 has 16 amino acids. With 0 bases clipped from V and 4 bases from J, the junction kept 2 bases outside the gene matches. The CDR3 DNA sequence: TGTGCCAGCAGCTTGGATACTAGCGGGGGGTACAATGAGCAGTTCTTC. Residues: CASSLDTSGGYNEQFF.

The chain combines TRBV14 with TRBJ2-2; no clear D gene. Germline V gives CDR1 SGHDN, CDR2 FVKESK. The CDR3 runs 13 residues. V was clipped by 6 bases and J by 6 bases, with 11 bases between them. The CDR3 region has the DNA TGTGCCAGCAGGTCGGAAAGGCCCGGGGAGCTGTTTTTT. The encoded protein is CASRSERPGELFF.

This chain connects TRBV20-1 to TRBJ2-7, with TRBD1 identical over 7 bases. Germline V lookup: CDR1 DFQATT, CDR2 SNEGSKA (reference sequence). After removal of 1 base from V and 5 bases from J, the junction contained 11 bases not matched to a gene. This CDR3 comprises 15 residues. The chain's CDR3 is CSARGGKQGVHEQYF. The CDR3 bases are TGCAGTGCTAGAGGTGGCAAGCAGGGGGTCCACGAGCAGTACTTC.

The rearrangement uses TRBV3-1 and TRBJ2-5; D uncertain. The germline V and J ends were trimmed by 4 bases and 5 bases, with 11 bases remaining between them. Germline CDR1 and CDR2: LGHDT and YNNKEL (reference sequence). This CDR3 region has 13 residues. CDR3 region: CASSRSLRETQYF. The CDR3 DNA reads TGTGCCAGCAGCCGAAGTCTACGGGAGACCCAGTACTTC.

V gene TRBV2 combines with J gene TRBJ2-5, with D uncertain. The CDR3 contains 14 residues. V lost 7 bases and J lost 7, with 19 bases in between. Germline CDR1 SNHLY, CDR2 FYNNEI. CDR3 loop: CASTPEIAYGTQYF. The CDR3 nucleotides read TGTGCCAGCACCCCTGAGATCGCCTACGGGACCCAGTACTTC.

V gene TRBV20-1 combines with J gene TRBJ2-1, with 14 nucleotides matching TRBD2. CDR1 is DFQATT and CDR2 is SNEGSKA in the germline V gene (reference sequence). There are 17 residues in the CDR3. V shed 0 bases and J 5 bases; nucleotides not matched to a gene: 6. The CDR3 sequence is CSARDWTSGGMDNEQFF. The DNA for the CDR3 is TGCAGTGCTAGAGATTGGACTAGCGGGGGGATGGACAATGAGCAGTTCTTC.

This chain links TRBV9 with TRBJ2-3; D is unresolved. Germline V gene sequence: CDR1 SGDLS, CDR2 YYNGEE. V was trimmed by 4 bases and J by 2 bases, leaving 5 bases between them. The CDR3 covers 12 residues. The CDR3 sequence: CASSPHTDTQYF. The DNA for the CDR3 is TGTGCCAGCAGCCCCCACACAGATACGCAGTATTTT.

This sequence joins TRBV2 and TRBJ2-5; the match to TRBD2 covers 8 bases. With 8 bases clipped from V and 5 bases from J, the junction kept 10 bases outside the gene matches. The CDR3 covers 14 residues. CDR1 and CDR2 (germline): SNHLY, FYNNEI. The CDR3 coding sequence is TGTGCCAGCCTGGACGGGGGGGCTTGGGAGACCCAGTACTTC. This codes for CASLDGGAWETQYF.

CDR3 DNA sequence: TGTGCCTGGAGTGCTGGCCCCGCAGGCGCTGAAGCTTTCTTT. Translated: CAWSAGPAGAEAFF. The chain has TRBV30 and TRBJ1-1; D unclear. CDR3 length: 14 amino acids. Deletions cut 1 base from V and 6 bases from J, with 15 bases between. Germline V gives CDR1 GTSNPN, CDR2 SVGIG (reference sequence).

The chain combines TRBV7-9 with TRBJ2-2; the D gene is possibly TRBD2 (5 bases). This CDR3 is 13 amino acids long. The germline V gene has CDR1 SEHNR and CDR2 FQNEAQ (reference sequence). With 11 bases removed from V and 6 bases from J, the gap between germline ends came to 16 bases. The CDR3 nucleotides read TGTGCCGGCAATCGGGGTGCAGCCGGGGAGCTGTTTTTT. Protein product: CAGNRGAAGELFF.